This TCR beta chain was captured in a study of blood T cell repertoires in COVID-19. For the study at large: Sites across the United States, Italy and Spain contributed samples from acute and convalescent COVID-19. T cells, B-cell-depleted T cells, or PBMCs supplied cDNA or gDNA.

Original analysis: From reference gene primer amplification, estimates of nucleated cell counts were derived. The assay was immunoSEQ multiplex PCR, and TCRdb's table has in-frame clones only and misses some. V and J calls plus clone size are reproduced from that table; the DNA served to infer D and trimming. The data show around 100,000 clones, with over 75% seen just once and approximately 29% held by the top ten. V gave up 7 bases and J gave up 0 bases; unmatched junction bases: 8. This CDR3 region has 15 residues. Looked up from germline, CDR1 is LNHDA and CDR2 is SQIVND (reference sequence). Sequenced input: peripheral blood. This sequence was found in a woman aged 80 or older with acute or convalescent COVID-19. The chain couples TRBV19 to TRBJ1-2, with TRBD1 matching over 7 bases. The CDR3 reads CASIFTGTANYGYTF. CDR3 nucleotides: TGTGCCAGTATTTTTACCGGGACAGCTAACTATGGCTACACCTTC.